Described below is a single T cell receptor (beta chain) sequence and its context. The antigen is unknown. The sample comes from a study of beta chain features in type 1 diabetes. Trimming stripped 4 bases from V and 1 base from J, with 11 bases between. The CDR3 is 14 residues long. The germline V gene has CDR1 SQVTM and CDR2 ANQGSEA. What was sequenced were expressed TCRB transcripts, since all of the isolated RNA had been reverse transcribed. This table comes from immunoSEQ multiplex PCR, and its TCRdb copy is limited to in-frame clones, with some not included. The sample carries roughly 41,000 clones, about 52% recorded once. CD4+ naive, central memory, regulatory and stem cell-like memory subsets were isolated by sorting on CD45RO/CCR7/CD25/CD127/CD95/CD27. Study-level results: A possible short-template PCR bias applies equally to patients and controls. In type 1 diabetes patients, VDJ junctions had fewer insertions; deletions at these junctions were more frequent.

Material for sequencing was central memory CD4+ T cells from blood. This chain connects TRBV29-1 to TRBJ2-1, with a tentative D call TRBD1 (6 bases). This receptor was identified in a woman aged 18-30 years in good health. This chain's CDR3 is CSVGGRGSYNEQFF. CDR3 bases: TGCAGCGTTGGTGGTAGGGGGTCCTACAATGAGCAGTTCTTC.